These T cell receptor beta chains were read from a single sample in a study of early T cells in non-severe SARS-CoV-2 infection. TCRdb reprocessed the 5' RACE reads via MiXCR and lists one record per CDR3 protein. Altogether roughly 25,000 distinct CDR3 sequences are present, roughly 4% being singletons, with the ten largest covering approximately 6.2%. Sequenced material: whole blood. The origin of the receptors is an adult who was a healthcare worker with PCR-confirmed SARS-CoV-2 infection or an uninfected control (not recorded which). CDR3s include the opening cysteine and the closing phenylalanine or tryptophan. The order of the fields is V gene, D gene, J gene, clone size, CDR3 DNA, CDR3 protein. The D gene is left open where the match is weak. Only part of the rows carry a size: once, few, many, or a class if the clone is expanded.

>TRBV29-1|TRBD1|TRBJ2-7|many
TGCAGCGTTGAAGCCCCCGGGACAGGGTTGCGCGAGCAGTACTTC
CSVEAPGTGLREQYF
>TRBV7-9|.|TRBJ2-6|many
TGTGCCAGCAGCCCTACCCGGGCACTGAGGGGGGCCAACGTCCTGACTTTC
CASSPTRALRGANVLTF
>TRBV20-1|TRBD1|TRBJ2-1|many
TGCAGTGCTAGAGATCTCGGGACAGGCATAGGGGATGAGCAGTTCTTC
CSARDLGTGIGDEQFF
>TRBV6-2/TRBV6-3|.|TRBJ2-1|many
TGTGCCAGCAGTTACGTACCTGGAGAGCAGTTCTTC
CASSYVPGEQFF
>TRBV29-1|TRBD2|TRBJ2-1|.
TGCAGCGTCAAGGGACTAGCGGGAGGGCCCTCTTACAATGAGCAGTTCTTC
CSVKGLAGGPSYNEQFF
>TRBV7-6|TRBD1|TRBJ2-1|many
TGTGCCAGCAGCCGAGACAGGGGGTTTTACAATGAGCAGTTCTTC
CASSRDRGFYNEQFF
>TRBV18|.|TRBJ2-4|many
TGTGCCAGCTCACTGGAACTAGCCAAAAACATTCAGTACTTC
CASSLELAKNIQYF
>TRBV21-1|.|TRBJ2-5|.
TGTCGTGAGGGGGGAGGACCGAAAGAGACCCAGTACTTC
CREGGGPKETQYF
>TRBV20-1|.|TRBJ1-5|many
TGCAGTGCTTCCGACGGTAGCAATCAGCCCCAGCATTTT
CSASDGSNQPQHF
>TRBV12-3/TRBV12-4|TRBD2|TRBJ2-1|few
TGTGCCAGCAGTTCCGGGACTAGCGGGAGGAATGAGCAGTTCTTC
CASSSGTSGRNEQFF
>TRBV3-1|TRBD2|TRBJ2-5|.
TGTGCCAGCAGCCGGACTAGTTGGGAGACCCAGTACTTC
CASSRTSWETQYF
>TRBV20-1|TRBD2|TRBJ2-1|many
TGCAGTGCTAGCCCCCTCCGGACTAGCGGGAGATACAATGAGCAGTTCTTC
CSASPLRTSGRYNEQFF
>TRBV29-1|.|TRBJ1-5|many
TGCAGCGTAGAAGAGGACAGTTCTCAGCCCCAGCATTTT
CSVEEDSSQPQHF
>TRBV20-1|TRBD2|TRBJ2-7|few
TGCAGTGCCCATCCGCCGGGGGGATACGAGCAGTACTTC
CSAHPPGGYEQYF
>TRBV10-1|.|TRBJ2-1|many
TGCGCCAGCAGTGCGGTCGTTACCTACAATGAGCAGTTCTTC
CASSAVVTYNEQFF
>TRBV7-9|.|TRBJ2-6|many
TGTGCCAGCACCCCCTCAAGTGGGGCCAACGTCCTGACTTTC
CASTPSSGANVLTF
>TRBV5-5|.|TRBJ2-2|few
TGTGCCAGCAGCTGGGGGGCCGGGGAGCTGTTTTTT
CASSWGAGELFF
>TRBV20-1|TRBD1|TRBJ1-5|few
TGCAGTGCTGGAGGGACAGGAAGTAAAAATCAGCCCCAGCATTTT
CSAGGTGSKNQPQHF
>TRBV27|.|TRBJ1-2|many
TGTGCCAGCAGTTTATCGCGTGGGGGCGCGGATGGCTACACCTTC
CASSLSRGGADGYTF
>TRBV19|.|TRBJ1-5|medium-sized
TGTGCCAGTTCCCGCAGGTGGGGAAGTTACGATCAGCCCCAGCATTTT
CASSRRWGSYDQPQHF
>TRBV7-9|.|TRBJ2-5|few
TGTGCCAGCGCCTGGCGGGGCAGAGAAGAGACCCAGTACTTC
CASAWRGREETQYF
>TRBV6-5|.|TRBJ1-5|many
TGTGCCAGCAGTTACTCCGCAGGCAATCAGCCCCAGCATTTT
CASSYSAGNQPQHF
>TRBV6-2/TRBV6-3|.|TRBJ1-1|many
TGTGCCAGCAATGGACATCGCGGAATCACTGAAGCTTTCTTT
CASNGHRGITEAFF
>TRBV20-1|TRBD2|TRBJ2-7|medium-sized
TGCAGTGCTAGGGTAATGAGCGGGGACTTCTACGAGCAGTACTTC
CSARVMSGDFYEQYF
>TRBV12-3/TRBV12-4|TRBD1|TRBJ1-2|many
TGTGCCAGCAGGCCGGGACAGTGGTCGGGCTACACCTTC
CASRPGQWSGYTF
>TRBV27|.|TRBJ1-1|many
TGTGCCAGCAGTTTATCACACGATCTGAACACTGAAGCTTTCTTT
CASSLSHDLNTEAFF
>TRBV12-3/TRBV12-4|.|TRBJ1-4|many
TGTGCCAGCAGCGCCGTACATGAAAAACTGTTTTTT
CASSAVHEKLFF
>TRBV10-1|TRBD1|TRBJ2-3|few
TGCGCCAGCAGTGGGGGACAGGTTCTTCTCACAGATACGCAGTATTTT
CASSGGQVLLTDTQYF
>TRBV20-1|TRBD1|TRBJ2-7|many
TGCAGTGCCCATCCCAGTACGGGACAGTACGAGCAGTACTTC
CSAHPSTGQYEQYF
>TRBV5-1|.|TRBJ1-1|.
TGCGCCAGCAGCTTGGAGGTGATAGGAGACACTGAAGCTTTCTTT
CASSLEVIGDTEAFF
>TRBV5-5|TRBD1|TRBJ2-3|many
TGTGCCAGCAGTCATAGGACAGGTGGCGATACGCAGTATTTT
CASSHRTGGDTQYF
>TRBV2|.|TRBJ2-2|.
TGTGCCAGCAGTGTAAAGTACACCGGGGAGCTGTTTTTT
CASSVKYTGELFF
>TRBV18|.|TRBJ2-2|many
TGTGCCACCGGCCCCCTGATGGGGGAGCTGTTTTTT
CATGPLMGELFF
>TRBV11-1|TRBD1|TRBJ2-7|many
TGTGCCAGCAGCTTCGCGACAGGGCTTACCTACGAGCAGTACTTC
CASSFATGLTYEQYF
>TRBV6-6|TRBD1|TRBJ2-4|many
TGTGCCAGCAGCGCACAGGGGAATTTTGGCAAAAACATTCAGTACTTC
CASSAQGNFGKNIQYF
>TRBV29-1|.|TRBJ2-7|many
TGCAGCGTTGGGGACCCAAGGAGCTCCTACGAGCAGTACTTC
CSVGDPRSSYEQYF
>TRBV4-3|TRBD2|TRBJ2-6|.
TGCGCCAGCAGCCAGTATAGCGGGAGATTACTCATTTCTGGGGCCAACGTCCTGACTTTC
CASSQYSGRLLISGANVLTF
>TRBV18|.|TRBJ2-7|.
TGTGCCAGCTCACCACAGGGCGACGAGCAGTACTTC
CASSPQGDEQYF
>TRBV7-9|.|TRBJ2-1|medium-sized
TGTGCCAGCAGCATGAGAGCGGACCCGGGCGCCTACAATGAGCAGTTCTTC
CASSMRADPGAYNEQFF
>TRBV9|.|TRBJ1-2|many
TGTGCCAGCAGCGTAGGCGGAGCTAACTATGGCTACACCTTC
CASSVGGANYGYTF
>TRBV25-1|.|TRBJ2-7|few
TGTGCCAGCAGTGAAGGACCTGTAAGCTCCTACGAGCAGTACTTC
CASSEGPVSSYEQYF
>TRBV9|.|TRBJ2-1|many
TGTGCCAGCAGCGTAACAGGGATGAGCAATGAGCAGTTCTTC
CASSVTGMSNEQFF
>TRBV19|.|TRBJ2-7|many
TGTGCCAGTAGTGCAACACAGGGTTACGAGCAGTACTTC
CASSATQGYEQYF
>TRBV6-2/TRBV6-3|.|TRBJ2-7|few
TGTGCCAGCAGTTACAGCGGGACACAACTCGCCGAGCAGTACTTC
CASSYSGTQLAEQYF
>TRBV4-2|.|TRBJ2-1|many
TGTGCCAGCAGCCGGTCGGGGGATTACAATGAGCAGTTCTTC
CASSRSGDYNEQFF
>TRBV27|TRBD1|TRBJ2-7|many
TGTGCCAGCAGTTTTGGGACAGGGGGGACCTACGAGCAGTACTTC
CASSFGTGGTYEQYF
>TRBV29-1|.|TRBJ1-1|many
TGCAGCGTTGACGGTTGGGGGACTGAAGTTTTCTTT
CSVDGWGTEVFF
>TRBV6-6|TRBD2|TRBJ2-7|.
TGTGCCAGCACAGAAGCGGGGATGTACGAGCAGTACTTC
CASTEAGMYEQYF
>TRBV5-3|.|TRBJ2-1|many
TGTGCCAGAAGCCCAGACCTCTATAAGCCCTACAATGAGCAGTTCTTC
CARSPDLYKPYNEQFF
>TRBV2|TRBD2|TRBJ2-7|.
TGTGCCAGCAGTGATCGGGGACTAGCGGGAGACGAGCAGTACTTC
CASSDRGLAGDEQYF
>TRBV5-5|.|TRBJ1-1|many
TGTGCCAGCAGCTTGCAGGCGGGAGGCACTGAAGCTTTCTTT
CASSLQAGGTEAFF
>TRBV20-1|TRBD2|TRBJ2-1|many
TGCAGTGCTAGTTTGGTTTGGAGCGGGAACACCGATGAGCAGTTCTTC
CSASLVWSGNTDEQFF
>TRBV20-1|.|TRBJ2-5|.
TGCAGTGCTAGAGGGACGTCAGAGACCCAGTACTTC
CSARGTSETQYF
>TRBV4-3|.|TRBJ2-7|many
TGCGCCAGCAGCCAAGCGGTCGGGAGCTCCTACGAGCAGTACTTC
CASSQAVGSSYEQYF
>TRBV20-1|.|TRBJ2-3|few
TGCAGTGCTCTGGAGACGGTCACAGATACGCAGTATTTT
CSALETVTDTQYF